A selection of T cell receptor beta chains follows, all from one sample in a study of cytomegalovirus exposure and HLA in healthy donors. Clones were read by immunoSEQ multiplex PCR, and TCRdb kept only the in-frame ones, dropping some. The sample has around 190,000 clones, about 81% seen once. Sequencing was done on a sample of PBMCs. Receptor source: a woman aged 25 to 45 in good health and CMV-seronegative. Both conserved end residues are part of each CDR3. A D gene is named only where the DNA matches it firmly. The listing skips clone size in some rows; elsewhere it reads once, few, many or a size class.

d_call j_call clone_size v_call cdr3_nt cdr3_aa
NA TRBJ2-3 NA TRBV5-1 TGCGCCAGCAGCTTGTCCGGGTCTAGGACAGATACGCAGTATTTT CASSLSGSRTDTQYF
NA TRBJ2-1 NA TRBV29-1 TGCAGCAATCCGGGACTTTACAATGAGCAGTTCTTC CSNPGLYNEQFF
TRBD1 TRBJ2-6 NA TRBV5-1 TGCGCCAGCAGCAGGACAGGGGGCGACTCTGGGGCCAACGTCCTGACTTTC CASSRTGGDSGANVLTF
NA TRBJ2-1 NA TRBV27 TGTGCCAGCAGTTTATCTGGATGGGGGGATGAGCAGTTCTTC CASSLSGWGDEQFF
TRBD2 TRBJ2-1 once TRBV29-1 TGCAGCGTTACCTTGACTAGCGGGGAACACAATGAGCAGTTCTTC CSVTLTSGEHNEQFF
TRBD2 TRBJ2-7 NA TRBV7-3 TGTGCCAGCAGCTTAATAGGCACTAGCGGGATGCCCTACGAGCAGTACTTC CASSLIGTSGMPYEQYF
TRBD1 TRBJ1-5 NA TRBV6-1 TGTGCCAGCAGTGATGGACAGGGAAATCAGCCCCAGCATTTT CASSDGQGNQPQHF
NA TRBJ2-3 once TRBV10-3 TGTGCCATCTGCCCCGACAGGATCGCAACAGATACGCAGTATTTT CAICPDRIATDTQYF
TRBD1 TRBJ2-3 NA TRBV5-1 TGCGCCAGCAGCCGAACGGGACAGGGTTCAGATACGCAGTATTTT CASSRTGQGSDTQYF
NA TRBJ2-5 NA TRBV11-3 TGTGCCAGCAGCTTGGGACTTGGGACCCAGTACTTC CASSLGLGTQYF
NA TRBJ2-1 NA TRBV27 TGTGCCAGCAGTTGGGGCGGGGCCGGCTCCTACAATGAGCAGTTCTTC CASSWGGAGSYNEQFF
NA TRBJ1-1 NA TRBV6-1 TGTGCCAGCAGTGAATTGCCCCCTCGAAGCGAAGCTTTCTTT CASSELPPRSEAFF
TRBD1 TRBJ1-1 NA TRBV5-6 TGTGCCAGCAGCGGAGACAGGGTGGGCACTGAAGCTTTCTTT CASSGDRVGTEAFF
NA TRBJ1-3 NA TRBV5-1 TGCGCCAGCAGCTTGGAAGCGGTCGGACTGGGAAACACCATATATTTT CASSLEAVGLGNTIYF
TRBD1 TRBJ1-2 NA TRBV30 TGTGCCTGGAGAAGGGTCGACAGGGTCGGTGGCTACACCTTC CAWRRVDRVGGYTF
NA TRBJ1-5 NA TRBV19 TGTGCCAGTAGTATAGGAGACTGGAGCAATCAGCCCCAGCATTTT CASSIGDWSNQPQHF
TRBD1 TRBJ2-7 few TRBV5-1 TGCGCCAGCAGCTTGGGGGCAGGGGGCATGGACGAGCAGTACTTC CASSLGAGGMDEQYF
NA TRBJ1-1 NA TRBV20-1 TGCAGTGCTAACAAGAACACTGAAGCTTTCTTT CSANKNTEAFF
TRBD1 TRBJ1-1 NA TRBV7-6 TGTGCCAGCAGCGCACAGGGGGCGGTTTCGGTAGCCACTGAAGCTTTCTTT CASSAQGAVSVATEAFF
NA TRBJ1-1 NA TRBV12-5 TGTGCTAGTGGTTTGTCGCGGGGCACTGAAGCTTTCTTT CASGLSRGTEAFF
TRBD2 TRBJ2-1 NA TRBV7-2 TGTGCCACCCGCCCGGGACTAGCGGGCCGGCAGTTCTTC CATRPGLAGRQFF
TRBD2 TRBJ2-2 NA TRBV9 TGTGCCAGCAGCGCGTTCATACCGGGACTAACTCATACCGGGGAGCTGTTTTTT CASSAFIPGLTHTGELFF
TRBD1 TRBJ1-4 once TRBV6-5 TGTGCCAGCCGGGACAGGGGGCGCGTAGAGGAAAAACTGTTTTTT CASRDRGRVEEKLFF
NA TRBJ2-7 NA TRBV6-6 TGTGCCAGCACTCGGGGGGCGGGAGAGTACGAGCAGTACTTC CASTRGAGEYEQYF